In its sample, the clone carrying this T cell receptor (beta chain) was seen a few times. Each CDR3 protein is one row after TCRdb ran MiXCR on the RT-PCR reads. The sample lists 70,000 to 95,000 distinct CDR3 sequences; around 5% were seen once. The data belong to a study of patients and donors after allogeneic stem cell transplantation. This CDR3 has 15 residues. V shed 6 bases and J 3 bases; nucleotides not matched to a gene: 9. Germline V gene data show CDR1 as SGHTA and CDR2 as FQGTGA. The sequencing input was blood, either unsorted or a sorted T cell fraction (not recorded which). This chain links TRBV7-3 with TRBJ2-7; 9 bases are shared with TRBD1. This TCR was recovered from a human donor who was either an allogeneic HSCT recipient or a stem cell or donor lymphocyte infusion donor (not recorded which). It is not recorded whose cells these are; they may come from a transplant donor. In DNA form, the CDR3 reads TGTGCCAGCAGTTTACAGGGGGCCTCTATCTACGAGCAGTACTTC. This sequence encodes CASSLQGASIYEQYF. Filled out from reference TRBV7-3 and TRBJ2-7, the complete variable domain reads GAGVSQTPSNKVTEKGKYVELRCDPISGHTALYWYRQSLGQGPEFLIYFQGTGAADDSGLPNDRFFAVRPEGSVSTLKIQRTERGDSAVYLCASSLQGASIYEQYFGPGTRLTVT.